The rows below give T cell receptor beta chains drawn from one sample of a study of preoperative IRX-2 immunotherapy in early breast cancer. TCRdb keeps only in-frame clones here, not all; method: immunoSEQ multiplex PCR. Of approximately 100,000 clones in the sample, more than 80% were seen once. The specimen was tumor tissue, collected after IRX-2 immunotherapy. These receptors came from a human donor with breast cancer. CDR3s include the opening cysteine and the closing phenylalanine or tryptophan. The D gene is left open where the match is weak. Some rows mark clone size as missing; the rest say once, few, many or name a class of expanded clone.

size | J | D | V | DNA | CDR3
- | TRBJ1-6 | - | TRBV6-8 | TGTGCCAGCAGTTATGGAGCAGGGGCGACGGGCTCCTATAATTCACCCCTCCACTTT | CASSYGAGATGSYNSPLHF
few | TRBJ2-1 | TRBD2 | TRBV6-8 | TGTGCCAGCAGACAACTAGCGAATACCTACAATGAGCAGTTCTTC | CASRQLANTYNEQFF
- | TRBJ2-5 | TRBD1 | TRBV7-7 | TGTGCCAGCAGTAAAGGACAGGCAGCAGAGACCCAGTACTTC | CASSKGQAAETQYF
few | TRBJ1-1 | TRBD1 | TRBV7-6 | TGTGCCAGCACGTCGACAGGGGGCATGGGGACTGAAGCTTTCTTT | CASTSTGGMGTEAFF
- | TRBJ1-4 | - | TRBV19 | TGTGCCAGTAGTATCCCGCCTGAAAAACTGTTTTTT | CASSIPPEKLFF
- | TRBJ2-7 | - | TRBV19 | TGTGCCAGTAGTGAGGCCAACAGGGACGAGCAGTACTTC | CASSEANRDEQYF
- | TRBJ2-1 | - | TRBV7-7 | TGTGCCAGCAGCTTTTCACCAACTTACAATGAGCAGTTCTTC | CASSFSPTYNEQFF
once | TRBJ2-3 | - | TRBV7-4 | TGTGCCAGCAGCTTGCCCCTTATGTGGGCAGATACGCAGTATTTT | CASSLPLMWADTQYF
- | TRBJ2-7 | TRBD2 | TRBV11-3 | TGTGCCAGCAGTCCTAATGGACTAGCGGGAATCGCGGGCTCTGGAGGGCAGTACTTC | CASSPNGLAGIAGSGGQYF
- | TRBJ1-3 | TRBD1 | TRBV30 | TGTGCCTGGAGTCTGGGACAGGGGACCGGGAACACCATATATTTT | CAWSLGQGTGNTIYF
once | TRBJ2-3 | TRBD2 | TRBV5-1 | TGCGCCAGCAGCCTAGGACTAGCGGGGGGCACAGATACGCAGTATTTT | CASSLGLAGGTDTQYF
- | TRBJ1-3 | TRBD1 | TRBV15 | TGTGCCACCAGCACGATAACAGGGGGCGTCGGAAACACCATATATTTT | CATSTITGGVGNTIYF
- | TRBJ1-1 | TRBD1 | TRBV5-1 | TGCGCCAGCAGCCGTTACCGGGACAGCACTGAAGCTTTCTTT | CASSRYRDSTEAFF
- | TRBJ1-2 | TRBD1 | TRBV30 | TGTGCCTGGACCGACAGGGCTGAAGGCTACACCTTC | CAWTDRAEGYTF